This TCR beta chain was obtained from a study of blood T cell repertoires in COVID-19. The overall study: Sites in the United States, Italy and Spain provided acute and convalescent COVID-19 samples. Sources were T cells, B-cell-depleted T cells, or PBMCs; the material itself was cDNA or gDNA.

This clone appeared a single time. In the authors' workflow: Estimation of nucleated cell counts relied on the amplification of reference gene primers. Assay used: immunoSEQ multiplex PCR; TCRdb lists only in-frame clones, some missing. V and J calls and clone size are copied from that table; D and trimming were computed from the DNA. The sample includes 65,000 to 70,000 clones, under 85% seen only once; the top ten take about 17%. V trimming: 4 bases; J trimming: 2 bases; junction bases outside the gene matches: 7. From germline, CDR1 is LGHNA and CDR2 YSLEER. CDR3 length: 15 residues. The specimen was peripheral blood. The V and J genes are TRBV4-3 and TRBJ2-5; the match to TRBD1 covers 7 bases. This receptor was identified in a man aged 55 to 70 with acute or convalescent COVID-19. Written as DNA, the CDR3 is TGCGCCAGCAGCCTCCATTTGACAGGGCAAGAGACCCAGTACTTC. Translating it yields CASSLHLTGQETQYF.